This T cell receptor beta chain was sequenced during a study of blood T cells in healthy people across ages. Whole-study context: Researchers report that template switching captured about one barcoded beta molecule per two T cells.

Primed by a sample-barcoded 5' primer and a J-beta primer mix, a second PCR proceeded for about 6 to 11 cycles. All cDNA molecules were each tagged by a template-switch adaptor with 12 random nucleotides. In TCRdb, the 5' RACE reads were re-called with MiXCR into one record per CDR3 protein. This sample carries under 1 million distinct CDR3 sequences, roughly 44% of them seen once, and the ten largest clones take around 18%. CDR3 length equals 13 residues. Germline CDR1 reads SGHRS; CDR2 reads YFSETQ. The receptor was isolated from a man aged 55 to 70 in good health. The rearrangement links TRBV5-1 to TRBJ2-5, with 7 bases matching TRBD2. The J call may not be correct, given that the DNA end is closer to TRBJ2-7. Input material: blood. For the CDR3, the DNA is TGCGCCAGCAGCTTAAGCGGGGAATACGAGCAGTACTTC. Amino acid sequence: CASSLSGEYEQYF.